This T cell receptor beta chain appears in the sequencing data of a study of technical replicates of blood from a handful of donors. There are a few counts of this clone. The CDR3 consists of 12 residues. V lost 5 bases, J lost 6 bases, and 2 bases stayed unmatched. Germline V gives CDR1 MNHNS, CDR2 SASEGT. Method: immunoSEQ multiplex PCR; TCRdb's copy keeps in-frame clones and lacks some. The profile covers tens of thousands of clones, with over 75% appearing a single time and about 4% taken by the ten largest. The clonotype comes from a human donor in good health. Some clones in this sample may be carry-over from other donors' samples. This rearrangement joins TRBV6-1 to TRBJ1-2, with 8 nucleotides matching TRBD1. Sequences were obtained from PBMCs. CDR3 sequence reads: CASSRTGHGYTF. CDR3 DNA: TGTGCCAGCAGTAGGACAGGGCATGGCTACACCTTC.